This TCR beta chain was sequenced during a study of blood T cell repertoires in COVID-19 (dated by TCRdb to 2019 to 2021). With regard to the full study: The collaborator samples originated in the United States, Italy and Spain and spanned the acute and convalescent phases of COVID-19. The material from the prospective study consisted of cDNA or gDNA derived from T cells, B-cell-depleted T cells, or PBMCs. The dataset comprised deeply sampled blood TCRbeta repertoires from subjects exposed to, actively infected with, or recovered from COVID-19. A freely available public database, intended as a resource for researchers studying the immune response to SARS-CoV-2, is where the repertoires were released. Samples were obtained from the ongoing ImmuneRACE study (first 160 participants) and from 950 to 1,500 subjects provided by 6 global collaborators. The sample metadata nearly always contained a de-identified subject ID, COVID-19 status, age in years and sex. Where available, HLA class I and class II types were obtained from metadata supplied by the sample provider rather than from assay-based typing. General conclusions and limits of the study: How much clinical and demographic metadata was included differed by source and by participant, and the metadata was provided uncurated.

This clone was counted a few times. The specificity of this receptor is unknown. No base quality values were provided; no much bigger clone lies one nucleotide off. Whole blood was collected in K2EDTA tubes by collaborating institutions according to the institutions' own protocols. For TCRbeta analysis, collaborator samples were shipped as frozen whole blood, as isolated PBMCs, or as DNA extracted from either sample type. The immunoSEQ Assay, a bias-controlled multiplex PCR, was used to amplify TCRbeta CDR3 regions from genomic DNA. Turning to the authors' computational methods: Within the assay, amplification of reference gene primers was used to estimate how many nucleated cells each sample contained. Sequence reads were collapsed and filtered to measure the absolute abundance of every unique TCRbeta CDR3 rearrangement. For each sample, productive Simpson clonality was calculated as the square root of Simpson's diversity index across productive rearrangements. The table comes from immuneACCESS by way of TCRdb, which keeps in-frame sequences with V and J called. Part of the clones is missing from these tables; in studies checked, under half for an unresolved V gene and the rest for unknown reasons. That table furnishes V, J and clone size, whereas the DNA furnished D and trimming. The sample table contains 95,000 to 150,000 clones; only one count was recorded for 82% of them. More than 4.5% of the sample rests with the top ten.

The CDR3 numbers 14 residues from cysteine through phenylalanine. The retained sequence is limited to the CDR3, 42 bases, with the frame set at the first base. Trimming accounts for 4 bases at V and 3 bases at J, while the number of junction bases matched to no gene is 6. As encoded in the germline V gene (reference sequence), CDR1 is GTSNPN while CDR2 is SVGIG. Material: peripheral blood. The chain joins TRBV30 to TRBJ2-7; 10 middle bases align to TRBD1. This clonotype was sampled from a woman in her seventies with acute or convalescent COVID-19. The CDR3 reads CAWTDRGLSYEQYF. In nucleotides, the sequence is TGTGCCTGGACCGACAGGGGGCTTAGCTACGAGCAGTACTTC.